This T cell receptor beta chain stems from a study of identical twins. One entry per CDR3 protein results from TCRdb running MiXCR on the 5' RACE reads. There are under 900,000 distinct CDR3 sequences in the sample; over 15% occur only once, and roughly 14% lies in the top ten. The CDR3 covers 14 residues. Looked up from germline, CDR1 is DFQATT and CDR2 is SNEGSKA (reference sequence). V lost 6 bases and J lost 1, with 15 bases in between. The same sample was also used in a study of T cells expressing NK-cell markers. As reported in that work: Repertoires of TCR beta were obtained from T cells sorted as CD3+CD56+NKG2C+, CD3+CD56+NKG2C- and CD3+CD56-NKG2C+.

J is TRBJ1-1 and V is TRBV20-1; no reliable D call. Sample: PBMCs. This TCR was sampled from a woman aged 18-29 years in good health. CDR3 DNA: TGCAGTGCCCCCATTGGGCGGACGAACACTGAAGCTTTCTTT. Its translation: CSAPIGRTNTEAFF.